One and the same sample provided the 7 T cell receptor beta chains below, sequenced in a study of Tregs in tolerant kidney transplant recipients. The repertoire was sequenced with immunoSEQ multiplex PCR; TCRdb's copy has only in-frame clones and lacks some. In total, the table holds approximately 49,000 clones. This specimen was CD4+ T cells from blood, taken before the transplant. The receptors stem from a human donor who received a combined kidney and bone marrow transplant.

Comments on this clone: The CDR3 end lies 3 residues beyond the end of the read and is filled in from the germline J gene. The chain couples TRBV19 to TRBJ1-5; a possible D gene is TRBD1 (6 bases). The V end lost 5 bases, the J end lost 4 bases, and 18 bases lay between the germline ends. This CDR3 is 16 amino acids long. From germline, CDR1 is LNHDA and CDR2 SQIVND (reference sequence). The CDR3 protein is CASSYSVGGPNQPQHF. The sequenced part of the CDR3 DNA is TGTGCCAGTAGTTATTCAGTCGGGGGGCCTAATCAGCCC.

About this clone itself: With the read ending 3 residues before the CDR3 end, the germline J gene is used to fill in that end. This chain joins TRBV7-2 and TRBJ2-1; 9 bases agree with TRBD1. V shed 4 bases, J shed 1 base, and the junction held 2 bases outside the gene matches. The CDR3 sequence is 15 residues long. Germline CDR1 and CDR2: SGHTA and FQGNSA. The CDR3 protein is CASSSDRGSYNEQFF. Partial CDR3 DNA: TGTGCCAGCAGCTCGGACAGGGGTTCCTACAATGAG. Using reference TRBV7-2 and TRBJ2-1 for the parts outside the CDR3, the full variable domain is GAGVSQSPSNKVTEKGKDVELRCDPISGHTALYWYRQSLGQGLEFLIYFQGNSAPDKSGLPSDRFSAERTGGSVSTLTIQRTQQEDSAVYLCASSSDRGSYNEQFFGPGTRLTVL.

In the case of this clone: Coverage ceases 3 residues before the CDR3 finishes, and the germline J gene fills in the end. This chain uses TRBV11-2 with TRBJ2-3; TRBD2 agrees at 7 bases. V was pared by 0 bases and J by 5 bases, with 5 bases of the junction left unmatched. Germline CDR1 SGHAT, CDR2 FQNNGV. CDR3 length: 15 residues. This CDR3 reads CASSLEGGRGDTQYF. The part of the CDR3 DNA that was read is TGTGCCAGCAGCTTAGAGGGAGGGCGGGGAGATACG.

Turning to this clone: The read halts 3 residues ahead of the CDR3 end, with the missing end drawn from the germline J gene. This chain joins TRBV5-1 and TRBJ1-3; possible D gene TRBD1, 5 bases. Germline V lookup: CDR1 SGHRS, CDR2 YFSETQ. CDR3 length: 16 amino acids. Trimming shortened V by 3 bases and J by 2 bases, and 15 bases separated the two germline ends. The CDR3 region is CASSSGTPNTGNTIYF. CDR3 bases read: TGCGCCAGCAGCTCCGGGACTCCCAACACTGGAAACACC.

As concerns this clone: With the read ending 3 residues before the CDR3 end, the germline J gene is used to fill in that end. The chain has TRBV5-1 and TRBJ1-1; D might be TRBD1 (5 bases). This CDR3 has 13 amino acids. The germline V gene encodes CDR1 SGHRS and CDR2 YFSETQ. V shed 4 bases and J shed 1 base, with 8 bases lying between them. The CDR3 DNA, read in part, is TGCGCCAGCAGCGTGACAGCGAACACTGAA. This codes for CASSVTANTE. The entire CDR3 protein is CASSVTANTEAFF.

Turning to this clone: The read ends 3 residues early relative to the CDR3; the germline J gene fills the gap. The rearrangement links TRBV6-2 or TRBV6-3 to TRBJ1-5, with TRBD1 as a possible D gene (6 bases). CDR3 length: 16 residues. Deletions cut 5 bases from V and 5 bases from J, with 19 bases between. CDR1 is MNHEY and CDR2 is SVGEGT in the germline V gene. The CDR3 loop is CASSHRRTAGDQPQHF. The covered CDR3 bases are TGTGCCAGCAGTCACCGGAGGACAGCTGGGGATCAGCCC.

As regards this clone: The sequenced fragment ends 3 residues before the CDR3 boundary, so the rest is inferred from the germline J gene. The chain has TRBV19 and TRBJ1-5; D is ambiguous. V lost 7 bases to trimming and J lost 2 bases, with 15 bases between them. This CDR3 comprises 15 residues. Germline V gene lookup returns CDR1 LNHDA and CDR2 SQIVND (reference sequence). This chain's CDR3 is CASTSVAGGNQPQHF. CDR3 DNA, as far as it was read: TGTGCCAGTACCTCCGTCGCGGGCGGCAATCAGCCC.